Many counts were recorded for the clone carrying this TCR beta chain. Its antigen is unknown. The source of the sample is a study of neurological immune-mediated disorders. Study-level points and caveats: CDR3 amino acid sequences of expanded clones were not shared across subjects, a result suggesting private repertoires in all groups.

5'RACE generated cDNA with 10-nucleotide random UMIs. Every sequencing run produced over 190 million TCR-beta sequences that came from 15-18 subjects. TCRdb reanalysed the 5' RACE reads using MiXCR and keeps one entry per CDR3 protein. The table includes about 59,000 distinct CDR3 sequences, around 3.5% detected once. Unsorted libraries were prepared from 2 million PBMCs that had been stored at -80 C. From germline, CDR1 is MNHNY and CDR2 SVGAGI (reference sequence). Trimming pared 0 bases from V and 5 bases from J, leaving 1 base between. The CDR3 extends over 12 amino acids. Sequences were obtained from PBMCs. The V and J genes are TRBV6-6 and TRBJ2-2, with D uncertain. The clonotype comes from a woman in her thirties with multiple sclerosis. The CDR3 loop reads CASSYSTGELFF. The CDR3 nucleotides are TGTGCCAGCAGTTACTCGACCGGGGAGCTGTTTTTT.